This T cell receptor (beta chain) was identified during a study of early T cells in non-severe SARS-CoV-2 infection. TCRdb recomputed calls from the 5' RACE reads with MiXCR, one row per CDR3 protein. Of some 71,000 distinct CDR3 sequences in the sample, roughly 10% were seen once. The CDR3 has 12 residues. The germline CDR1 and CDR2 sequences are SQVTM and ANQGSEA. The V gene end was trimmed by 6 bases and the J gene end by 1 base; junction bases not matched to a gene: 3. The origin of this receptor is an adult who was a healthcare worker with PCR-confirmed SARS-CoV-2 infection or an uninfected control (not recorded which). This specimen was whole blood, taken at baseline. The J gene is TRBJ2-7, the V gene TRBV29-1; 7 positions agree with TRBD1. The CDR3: CSVVGQSYEQYF. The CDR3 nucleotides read TGCAGCGTCGTGGGACAGTCCTACGAGCAGTACTTC.